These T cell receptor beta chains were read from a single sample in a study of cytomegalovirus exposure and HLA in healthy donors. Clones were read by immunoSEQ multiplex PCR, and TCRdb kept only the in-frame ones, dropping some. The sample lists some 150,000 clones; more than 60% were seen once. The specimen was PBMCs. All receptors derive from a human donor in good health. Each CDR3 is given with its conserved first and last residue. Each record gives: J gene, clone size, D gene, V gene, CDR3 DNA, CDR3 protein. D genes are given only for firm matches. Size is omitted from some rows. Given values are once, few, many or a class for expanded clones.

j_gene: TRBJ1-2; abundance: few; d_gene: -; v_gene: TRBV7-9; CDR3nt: TGTGCCAGCAGAAACAGTACTTACTATGGCTACACCTTC; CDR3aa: CASRNSTYYGYTF
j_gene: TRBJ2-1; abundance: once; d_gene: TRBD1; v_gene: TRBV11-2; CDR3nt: TGTGCCAGCAGTTCAAACAGGGGCTATGAGCAGTTCTTC; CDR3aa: CASSSNRGYEQFF
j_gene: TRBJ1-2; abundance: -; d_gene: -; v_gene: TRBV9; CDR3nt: TGTGCCAGCAACCTCCAGGGCCATGGCTACACCTTC; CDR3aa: CASNLQGHGYTF
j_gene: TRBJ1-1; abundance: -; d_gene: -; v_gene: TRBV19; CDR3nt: TGTGCCAGTAGTCTGACGGGGTCGGGAGAGAATAAAGCTTTCTTT; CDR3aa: CASSLTGSGENKAFF
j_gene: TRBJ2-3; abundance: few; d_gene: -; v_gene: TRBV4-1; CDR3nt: TGCGCCAGCAGCCACGGTATCCGGGGCACAGATACGCAGTATTTT; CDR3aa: CASSHGIRGTDTQYF
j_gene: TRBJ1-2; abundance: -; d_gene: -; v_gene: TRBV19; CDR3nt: TGTGCCAGTACGCCGGGGGATCGGGGGTTAGTAGATGGCTACACCTTC; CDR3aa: CASTPGDRGLVDGYTF
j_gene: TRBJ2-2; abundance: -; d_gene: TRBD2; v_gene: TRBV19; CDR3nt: TGTGCCAGTAGTATCGGGCGGGGGGACACCGGGGAGCTGTTTTTT; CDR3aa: CASSIGRGDTGELFF
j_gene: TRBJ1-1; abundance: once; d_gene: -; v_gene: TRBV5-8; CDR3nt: TGTGCCAGCAGCCGCTACGCTCAGGCGAACACTGAAGCTTTCTTT; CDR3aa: CASSRYAQANTEAFF
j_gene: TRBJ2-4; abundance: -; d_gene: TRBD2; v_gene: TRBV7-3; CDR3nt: TGTGCCAGCAGCGTGACTAGCGGGGGGCAAAACATTCAGTACTTC; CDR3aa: CASSVTSGGQNIQYF
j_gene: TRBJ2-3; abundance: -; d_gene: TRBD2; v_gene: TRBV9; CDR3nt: TGTGCCAGCAGCCCCCGGGGGGGCGAGACAGATACGCAGTATTTT; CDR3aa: CASSPRGGETDTQYF
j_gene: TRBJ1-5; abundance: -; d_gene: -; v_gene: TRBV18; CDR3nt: TGTGCCAGCTCACTTACCGACAGAATCGATCAGCCCCAGCATTTT; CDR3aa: CASSLTDRIDQPQHF
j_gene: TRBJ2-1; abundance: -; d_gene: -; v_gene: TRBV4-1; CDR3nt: TGCGCCAGCAGCCAAGATCGCGGGCCCGGGAAGGTTGGGCAGTTCTTC; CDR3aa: CASSQDRGPGKVGQFF
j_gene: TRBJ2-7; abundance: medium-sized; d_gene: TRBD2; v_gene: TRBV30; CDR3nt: TGTGCCTGGAGCGGGGGGAGCTCCTACGAGCAGTACTTC; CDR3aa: CAWSGGSSYEQYF
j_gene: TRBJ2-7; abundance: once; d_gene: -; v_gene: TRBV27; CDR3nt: TGTGCCAGCAGTTTATCGTATTGGGGACACAAATACGAGCAGTACTTC; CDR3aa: CASSLSYWGHKYEQYF
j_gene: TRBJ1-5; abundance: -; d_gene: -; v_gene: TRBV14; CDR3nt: TGTGCCAGCAGCCCTTACGAGGGCCGACCGGGAATGTCGAGCCCCCAGCATTTT; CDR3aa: CASSPYEGRPGMSSPQHF
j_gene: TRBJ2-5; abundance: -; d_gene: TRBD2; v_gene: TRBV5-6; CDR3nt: TGTGCCAGCAGCTTCCTAGCGGGGCAGGAGACCCAGTACTTC; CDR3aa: CASSFLAGQETQYF
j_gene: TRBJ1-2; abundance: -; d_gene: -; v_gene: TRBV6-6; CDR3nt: TGTGCCAGCACTGTACAGGGAGGGGACTATGGCTACACCTTC; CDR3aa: CASTVQGGDYGYTF
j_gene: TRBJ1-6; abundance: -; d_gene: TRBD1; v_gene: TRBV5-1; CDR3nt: TGCGCCAGCAGCTTGAGGACAGGAATTAGCTCCTATAATTCACCCCTCCACTTT; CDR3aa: CASSLRTGISSYNSPLHF
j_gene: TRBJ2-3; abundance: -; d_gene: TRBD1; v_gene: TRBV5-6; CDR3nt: TGTGCCAGCAGCATAGACAGGGGACCGGACACAGATACGCAGTATTTT; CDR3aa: CASSIDRGPDTDTQYF
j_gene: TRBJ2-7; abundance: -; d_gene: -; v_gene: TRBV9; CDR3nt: TGTGCCAGCAGCGTAGAATGGACAGCAGACTACGAGCAGTACTTC; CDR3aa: CASSVEWTADYEQYF
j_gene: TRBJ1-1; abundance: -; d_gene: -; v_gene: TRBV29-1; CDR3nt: TGCAGCGTTTGCCGTACTGGGACACAAAACACTGAAGCTTTCTTT; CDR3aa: CSVCRTGTQNTEAFF
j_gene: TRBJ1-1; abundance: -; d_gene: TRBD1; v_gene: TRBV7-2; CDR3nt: TGTGCCAGCAGCTTACGCCACAACCCGGGACAGCCTGAAGCTTTCTTT; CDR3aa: CASSLRHNPGQPEAFF
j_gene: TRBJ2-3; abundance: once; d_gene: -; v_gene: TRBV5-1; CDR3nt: TGCGCCAGCAGCTTGGGAGGGAGCACAGATACGCAGTATTTT; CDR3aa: CASSLGGSTDTQYF
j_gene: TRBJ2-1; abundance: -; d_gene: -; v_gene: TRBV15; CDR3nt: TGTGCCACCAGCAGCTTGGGGCGTGAGCATGAGCAGTTCTTC; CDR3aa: CATSSLGREHEQFF
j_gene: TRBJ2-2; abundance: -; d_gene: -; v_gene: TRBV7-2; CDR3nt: TGTGCCAGCAGCCCCCGGGGCACCGGGGAGCTGTTTTTT; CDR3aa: CASSPRGTGELFF
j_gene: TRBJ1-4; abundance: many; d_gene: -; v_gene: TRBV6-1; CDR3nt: TGTGCCAGCAGTGAATGGGTGGGCAATGAAAAACTGTTTTTT; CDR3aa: CASSEWVGNEKLFF
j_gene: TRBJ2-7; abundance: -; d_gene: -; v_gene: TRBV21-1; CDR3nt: TGTGCCAGCAGCAAAACTATAAACTCCTACGAGCAGTACTTC; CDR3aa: CASSKTINSYEQYF